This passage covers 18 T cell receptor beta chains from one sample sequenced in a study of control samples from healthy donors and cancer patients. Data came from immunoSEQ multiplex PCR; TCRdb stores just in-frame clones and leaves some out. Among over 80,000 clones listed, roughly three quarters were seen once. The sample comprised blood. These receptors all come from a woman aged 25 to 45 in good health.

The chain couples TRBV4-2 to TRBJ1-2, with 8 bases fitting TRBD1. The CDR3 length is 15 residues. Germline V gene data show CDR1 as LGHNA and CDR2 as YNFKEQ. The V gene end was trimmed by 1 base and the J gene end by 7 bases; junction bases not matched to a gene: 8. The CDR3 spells CASSQGAGGGSGYTF. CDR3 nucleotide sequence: TGTGCCAGCAGCCAAGGAGCAGGGGGCGGGAGTGGCTACACCTTC.

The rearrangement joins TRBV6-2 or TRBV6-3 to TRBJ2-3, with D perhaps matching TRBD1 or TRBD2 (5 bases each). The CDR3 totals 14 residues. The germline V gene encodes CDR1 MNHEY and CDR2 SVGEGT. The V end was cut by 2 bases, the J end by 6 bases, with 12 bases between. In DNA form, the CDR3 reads TGTGCCAGCAGTTACGGGGGTTGGGCTGATACGCAGTATTTT. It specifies CASSYGGWADTQYF.

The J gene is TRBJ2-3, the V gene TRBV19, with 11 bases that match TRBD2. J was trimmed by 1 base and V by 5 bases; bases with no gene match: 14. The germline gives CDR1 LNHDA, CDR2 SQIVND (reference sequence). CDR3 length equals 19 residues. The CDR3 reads CASSPSRLAGGTGTDTQYF. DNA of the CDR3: TGTGCCAGTAGTCCCAGTCGGCTAGCGGGGGGAACCGGCACAGATACGCAGTATTTT.

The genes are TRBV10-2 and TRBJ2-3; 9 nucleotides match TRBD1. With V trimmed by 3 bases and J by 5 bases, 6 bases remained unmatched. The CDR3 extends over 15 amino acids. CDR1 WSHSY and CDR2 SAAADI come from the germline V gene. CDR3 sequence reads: CASSDTGGRGDTQYF. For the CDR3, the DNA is TGCGCCAGCAGTGACACAGGGGGCCGGGGAGATACGCAGTATTTT.

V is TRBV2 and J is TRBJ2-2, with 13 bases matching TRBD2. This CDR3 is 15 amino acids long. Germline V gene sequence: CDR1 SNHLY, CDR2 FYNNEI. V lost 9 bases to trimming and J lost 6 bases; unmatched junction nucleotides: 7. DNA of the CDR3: TGTGCCAGTAAAAGACTAGCGGGGGGCTCCGGGGAGCTGTTTTTT. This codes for CASKRLAGGSGELFF.

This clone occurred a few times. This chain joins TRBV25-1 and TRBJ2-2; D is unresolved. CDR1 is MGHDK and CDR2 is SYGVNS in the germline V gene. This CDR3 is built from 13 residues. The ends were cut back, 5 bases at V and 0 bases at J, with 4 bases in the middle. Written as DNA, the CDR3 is TGTGCCAGCAGTTCACCGAACACCGGGGAGCTGTTTTTT. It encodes CASSSPNTGELFF.

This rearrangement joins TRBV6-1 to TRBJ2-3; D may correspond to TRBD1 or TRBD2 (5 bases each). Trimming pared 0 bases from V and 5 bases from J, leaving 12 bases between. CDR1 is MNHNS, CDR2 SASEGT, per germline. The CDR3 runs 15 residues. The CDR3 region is CASSEAIGAGDTQYF. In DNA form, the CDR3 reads TGTGCCAGCAGTGAAGCGATAGGGGCGGGAGATACGCAGTATTTT.

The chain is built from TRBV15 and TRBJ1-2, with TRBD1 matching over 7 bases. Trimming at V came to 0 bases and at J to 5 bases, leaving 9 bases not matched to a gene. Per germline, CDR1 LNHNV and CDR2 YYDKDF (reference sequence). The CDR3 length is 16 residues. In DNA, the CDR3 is TGTGCCACCAGCAGAGATGGTGGAGGACAGGCGTATGGCTACACCTTC. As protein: CATSRDGGGQAYGYTF.

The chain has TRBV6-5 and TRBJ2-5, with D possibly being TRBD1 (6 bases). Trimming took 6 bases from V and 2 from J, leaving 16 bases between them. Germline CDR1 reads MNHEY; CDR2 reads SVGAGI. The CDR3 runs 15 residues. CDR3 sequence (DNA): TGTGCCAGCAGCACAGGGTTTGAGGAGCAAGAGACCCAGTACTTC. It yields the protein CASSTGFEEQETQYF.

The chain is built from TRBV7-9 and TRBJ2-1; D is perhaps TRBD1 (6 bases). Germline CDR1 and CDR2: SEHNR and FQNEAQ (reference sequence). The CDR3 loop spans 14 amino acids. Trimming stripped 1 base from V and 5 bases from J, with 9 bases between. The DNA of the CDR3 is TGTGCCAGCAGCTTAGAACAGGGAAACAATGAGCAGTTCTTC. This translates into CASSLEQGNNEQFF. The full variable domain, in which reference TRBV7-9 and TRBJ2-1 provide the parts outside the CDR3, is DTGVSQNPRHKITKRGQNVTFRCDPISEHNRLYWYRQTLGQGPEFLTYFQNEAQLEKSRLLSDRFSAERPKGSFSTLEIQRTEQGDSAMYLCASSLEQGNNEQFFGPGTRLTVL.

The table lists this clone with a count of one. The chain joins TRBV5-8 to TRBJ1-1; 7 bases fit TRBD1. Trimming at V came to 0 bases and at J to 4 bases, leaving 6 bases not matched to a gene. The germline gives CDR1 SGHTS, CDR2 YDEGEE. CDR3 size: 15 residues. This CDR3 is CASSLGEGAITEAFF. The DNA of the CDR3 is TGTGCCAGCAGCTTGGGGGAGGGGGCTATCACTGAAGCTTTCTTT.

This CDR3 is CAAARDTEAFF. DNA for the CDR3: TGTGCCGCGGCTCGCGACACTGAAGCTTTCTTT. V is TRBV30 and J is TRBJ1-1; no firm D call. CDR3 length: 11 residues. Germline CDR1 and CDR2: GTSNPN and SVGIG (reference sequence). Trimming left V 8 bases short and J 3 bases short, with 10 bases between.

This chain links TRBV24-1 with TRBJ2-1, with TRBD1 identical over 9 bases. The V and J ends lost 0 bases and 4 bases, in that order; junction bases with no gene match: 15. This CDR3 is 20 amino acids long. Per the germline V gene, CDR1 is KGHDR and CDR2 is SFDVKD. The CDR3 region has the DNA TGTGCCACCAGTGATTTGGGGGCCGGGACAGGGTCTATCTCGTACAATGAGCAGTTCTTC. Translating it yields CATSDLGAGTGSISYNEQFF.

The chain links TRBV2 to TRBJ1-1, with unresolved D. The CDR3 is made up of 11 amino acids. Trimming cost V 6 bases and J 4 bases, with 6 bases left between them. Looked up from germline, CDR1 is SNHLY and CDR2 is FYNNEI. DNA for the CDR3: TGTGCCAGCAGCTTTAGCACTGAAGCTTTCTTT. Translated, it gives CASSFSTEAFF.

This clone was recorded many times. The CDR3: CASSTFLELFF. As DNA, the CDR3 is TGTGCCAGCAGCACATTTCTGGAGCTGTTTTTT. The rearrangement joins TRBV2 to TRBJ2-2, with unresolved D. This CDR3 comprises 11 residues. The ends were cut back, 6 bases at V and 10 bases at J, with 9 bases in the middle. Germline V gene sequence: CDR1 SNHLY, CDR2 FYNNEI.

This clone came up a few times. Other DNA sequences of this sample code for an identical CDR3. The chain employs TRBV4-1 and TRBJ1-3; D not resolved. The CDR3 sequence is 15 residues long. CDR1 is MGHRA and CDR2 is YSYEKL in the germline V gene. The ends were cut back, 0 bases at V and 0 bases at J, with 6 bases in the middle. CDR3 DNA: TGCGCCAGCAGCCAAGATGCGAGCTCTGGAAACACCATATATTTT. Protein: CASSQDASSGNTIYF.

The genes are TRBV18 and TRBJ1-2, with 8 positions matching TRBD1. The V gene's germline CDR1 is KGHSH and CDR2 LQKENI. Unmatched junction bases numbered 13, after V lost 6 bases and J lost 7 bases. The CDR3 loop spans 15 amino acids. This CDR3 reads CASSFETGDKTGYTF. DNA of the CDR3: TGTGCCAGCTCGTTCGAGACAGGGGACAAAACTGGCTACACCTTC. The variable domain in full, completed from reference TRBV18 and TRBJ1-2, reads NAGVMQNPRHLVRRRGQEARLRCSPMKGHSHVYWYRQLPEEGLKFMVYLQKENIIDESGMPKERFSAEFPKEGPSILRIQQVVRGDSAAYFCASSFETGDKTGYTFGSGTRLTVV.

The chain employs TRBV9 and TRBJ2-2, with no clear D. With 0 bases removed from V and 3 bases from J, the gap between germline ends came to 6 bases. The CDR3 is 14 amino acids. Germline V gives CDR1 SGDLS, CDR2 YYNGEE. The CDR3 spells CASSVVGDTGELFF. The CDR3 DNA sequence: TGTGCCAGCAGCGTAGTTGGGGACACCGGGGAGCTGTTTTTT.